This T cell receptor beta chain was observed in a study of blood T cells in healthy people across ages. Study-level information: The template switching approach captured approximately one barcoded beta molecule for every two T cells. Whole-study results and caveats: Observed TCR beta diversity per million T cells went down as age went up. This fall followed a roughly linear course with age.

Per sample, a minimum of 6.5 million PBMCs were isolated. Germline CDR1 is SQVTM and CDR2 is ANQGSEA. After removal of 6 bases from V and 3 bases from J, the junction contained 13 bases not matched to a gene. This CDR3 contains 15 residues. The second PCR ran roughly 6 to 11 cycles with a sample-barcoded 5' primer and J-beta primers. Carrying 12 random nucleotides, a template-switch adaptor labeled each individual cDNA molecule. From the 5' RACE reads, TCRdb called clonotypes with MiXCR, one entry per CDR3 protein. This repertoire shows 1.5 million to 1.9 million distinct CDR3 sequences, roughly 43% found once; its top ten account for around 4%. Note on this clonotype: The antigen is unknown.

The sequenced material came from blood. The chain employs TRBV29-1 and TRBJ2-5, with 7 positions matching TRBD2. The sequence came from a woman in her late teens or twenties in good health. CDR3 region: CSVLSPASGKETQYF. CDR3 DNA sequence: TGCAGCGTACTTTCCCCTGCTAGCGGAAAAGAGACCCAGTACTTC.